Presented here are 8 T cell receptor beta chains from one specimen sequenced in a study of shared T cell receptors in the human thymus. Libraries were prepared by immunoSEQ multiplex PCR; TCRdb keeps only in-frame clonotypes and omits some of them. The sample holds just under 550,000 clones, around 82% seen once. The same data also went into a second study, on human thymus T cells.

Material: thymocytes. Every receptor here comes from a boy under two years old with a congenital heart defect.

The chain has TRBV5-6 and TRBJ2-7; perhaps TRBD1 as D (6 bases). The CDR3 is 15 residues long. Trimming left V 5 bases short and J 2 bases short, with 17 bases between. Looked up from germline, CDR1 is SGHDT and CDR2 is YYEEEE. The CDR3 sequence: CASSTGLPRPYEQYF. CDR3 sequence (DNA): TGTGCCAGCAGTACAGGGCTCCCACGCCCCTACGAGCAGTACTTC. Based on the CDR3 plus reference TRBV5-6 and TRBJ2-7, the full variable domain is DAGVTQSPTHLIKTRGQQVTLRCSPKSGHDTVSWYQQALGQGPQFIFQYYEEEERQRGNFPDRFSGHQFPNYSSELNVNALLLGDSALYLCASSTGLPRPYEQYFGPGTRLTVT.

This chain links TRBV5-1 with TRBJ1-1; no clear D gene. V was cut by 2 bases and J by 4 bases, with 15 bases left in between. CDR3 length: 15 amino acids. Per germline, CDR1 SGHRS and CDR2 YFSETQ. DNA for the CDR3: TGCGCCAGCAGCTTACATTCCCGGCGGATCACTGAAGCTTTCTTT. Its translation: CASSLHSRRITEAFF.

The chain uses TRBV9 and TRBJ2-5, with TRBD2 as a possible D gene (6 bases). V dropped 4 bases and J dropped 0 bases, with 10 bases sitting between them. Germline V CDR1 and CDR2: SGDLS, YYNGEE. CDR3 length equals 14 residues. CDR3 bases: TGTGCCAGCAGCACCGGGGGTTACCAAGAGACCCAGTACTTC. Encoded protein: CASSTGGYQETQYF.

V usage is TRBV7-9 and J usage is TRBJ1-2; D remains unclear. The CDR3 has 13 amino acids. From germline, CDR1 is SEHNR and CDR2 FQNEAQ (reference sequence). V dropped 6 bases and J dropped 4 bases, with 12 bases sitting between them. The CDR3 DNA is TGTGCCAGCAGTGGCGGGTGGGGCTATGGCTACACCTTC. Translating it yields CASSGGWGYGYTF.

V usage is TRBV4-1 and J usage is TRBJ2-1; TRBD2 might be the D (6 bases). Trimming took 5 bases from V and 9 from J, leaving 17 bases between them. CDR1 and CDR2 (germline): MGHRA, YSYEKL. CDR3 length: 14 residues. The CDR3 loop reads CASSSQEGCGEQFF. The CDR3 bases are TGCGCCAGCAGCTCGCAGGAGGGCTGTGGTGAGCAGTTCTTC.

The J gene is TRBJ1-4, the V gene TRBV23-1, with a tentative D call TRBD1 (6 bases). TRBV23-1 is noted as an ORF with a role that remains uncertain. Trimming stripped 0 bases from V and 7 bases from J, with 12 bases between. CDR3 length: 15 amino acids. In DNA form, the CDR3 reads TGCGCCAGCAGTCAATCGGGGGCACCGTGTGAAAAACTGTTTTTT. This encodes CASSQSGAPCEKLFF.

The chain combines TRBV5-1 with TRBJ2-3, with 16 nucleotides matching TRBD2. The CDR3 extends over 19 amino acids. With 6 bases clipped from V and 6 bases from J, the junction kept 16 bases outside the gene matches. CDR1 is SGHRS, CDR2 YFSETQ, per germline. CDR3 in amino acids: CASTLKGTSGRAVSDTQYF. The CDR3 DNA reads as TGCGCCAGCACCCTCAAAGGGACTAGCGGGAGGGCCGTGTCGGATACGCAGTATTTT.

This chain connects TRBV6-6 to TRBJ2-1; 8 bases agree with TRBD2. This CDR3 spans 14 amino acids. V lost 7 bases to trimming and J lost 8 bases; unmatched junction nucleotides: 10. Germline loops: CDR1 MNHNY, CDR2 SVGAGI (reference sequence). The CDR3 here is CASTLTGGVDEQFF. The CDR3 DNA reads as TGTGCCAGCACCCTCACGGGGGGGGTAGATGAGCAGTTCTTC.